This TCR beta chain comes out of a study of T-cell reconstitution after alpha-beta-depleted transplantation in children. Study observations and caveats: At one year after transplant, newly produced T cells mostly accounted for T-cell counts and diversity. Reported findings indicate that, about two months after transplant, alpha-beta T cells came from several hundred expanded clones, which were derived from non-depleted graft cells.

This clonotype was seen many times. The antigen remains undetermined. The library targeted TCRbeta and was prepared with unique molecular identifiers. TCRdb called the PCR reads again in MiXCR, with one record for every CDR3 protein. In the table there are a few hundred thousand distinct CDR3 sequences, over 10% of which are singletons. Trimming removed 2 bases from V and 4 bases from J, with 10 bases in between. This CDR3 region has 14 residues. The specimen was PBMCs, mostly from graft donor cells, collected 360 days after TCRalphabeta/CD19-depleted stem cell transplant. The rearrangement joins TRBV12-3 or TRBV12-4 to TRBJ2-3; perhaps TRBD1 as D (5 bases). The clonotype was recovered from a male patient between 5 and 17 years old who had a stem cell transplant for acute myeloid leukemia, so the T cells may come from the graft donor. The chain's CDR3 is CASSLNPGPDTQYF. CDR3 in DNA: TGTGCCAGCAGTTTAAACCCAGGGCCAGATACGCAGTATTTT.